Below are 24 T cell receptor beta chains sequenced from a single sample in a study of blood T cell repertoires in COVID-19. TCRdb's table, derived via immunoSEQ multiplex PCR, lists solely in-frame clones and lacks some. Counted here are 330,000 or so clones, about nine tenths occurring once; the ten biggest clones make up around 9.9%. The material sequenced was peripheral blood. These receptors all come from a man younger than 45 with COVID-19, enrolled during active disease.

This chain uses TRBV19 with TRBJ1-2; a possible D gene is TRBD1 (5 bases). Per the germline V gene, CDR1 is LNHDA and CDR2 is SQIVND (reference sequence). The CDR3 is 12 residues long. V was clipped by 5 bases and J by 8 bases, with 12 bases between them. The CDR3 nucleotides read TGTGCCAGTAGTGCCCAGGGAGGAGGCTACACCTTC. Its translation: CASSAQGGGYTF.

The CDR3 loop is CASSSQGPGELFF. In nucleotides, the CDR3 is TGCGCCAGCAGCTCACAGGGCCCCGGGGAGCTGTTTTTT. The chain has TRBV5-1 and TRBJ2-2; TRBD1 might be the D (6 bases). The length of the CDR3 is 13 residues. The V end was cut by 3 bases, the J end by 6 bases, with 9 bases between. Germline CDR1 and CDR2: SGHRS and YFSETQ.

The chain recombines TRBV5-4 with TRBJ2-7; 9 bases match TRBD1. Germline lookup yields CDR1 SGHNT and CDR2 YYREEE (reference sequence). CDR3 size: 13 residues. V lost 5 bases and J lost 5; bases outside the gene matches: 5. For the CDR3, the DNA is TGTGCCAGCAGTAAGGACAGGGGCCACGAGCAGTACTTC. This encodes CASSKDRGHEQYF. Full variable domain (rest looked up from reference TRBV5-4 and TRBJ2-7): ETGVTQSPTHLIKTRGQQVTLRCSSQSGHNTVSWYQQALGQGPQFIFQYYREEENGRGNFPPRFSGLQFPNYSSELNVNALELDDSALYLCASSKDRGHEQYFGPGTRLTVT.

As DNA, the CDR3 is TGCGCCAGCAGCGATGGGACAGGGAATCAGCCCCAGCATTTT. Its protein is CASSDGTGNQPQHF. The chain uses TRBV5-1 and TRBJ1-5; 9 bases line up with TRBD1. Unmatched junction bases numbered 3, after V lost 4 bases and J lost 4 bases. This CDR3 is built from 14 residues. Germline loops: CDR1 SGHRS, CDR2 YFSETQ.

The rearrangement links TRBV18 to TRBJ2-4; a possible D gene is TRBD2 (6 bases). Per the germline V gene, CDR1 is KGHSH and CDR2 is LQKENI. The germline V and J ends were trimmed by 1 base and 1 base, with 11 bases remaining between them. This CDR3 contains 16 residues. The CDR3 DNA is TGTGCCAGCTCACCACGGGGGGATTGGGCCAAAAACATTCAGTACTTC. It is translated as CASSPRGDWAKNIQYF.

The rearrangement uses TRBV6-5 and TRBJ1-6, with D unclear. The CDR3 covers 15 residues. CDR1 is MNHEY and CDR2 is SVGAGI in the germline V gene. V was pared by 5 bases and J by 6 bases, with 14 bases between. The CDR3 here is CASSRRGSGNSPLHF. CDR3 nucleotides: TGTGCCAGCAGTAGGCGGGGTTCGGGTAATTCACCCCTCCACTTT.

This CDR3 is CASSSGTGGVYGELFF. The DNA of the CDR3 is TGTGCCAGCAGCTCAGGGACAGGGGGCGTGTACGGGGAGCTGTTTTTT. The V gene is TRBV7-3, the J gene TRBJ2-2; 12 bases map to TRBD1. Unmatched junction bases numbered 7, after V lost 4 bases and J lost 7 bases. The CDR3 sequence is 16 residues long. Per germline, CDR1 SGHTA and CDR2 FQGTGA.

This clone has just one count. The chain couples TRBV27 to TRBJ2-4; 10 bases map to TRBD1. The V and J ends lost 3 bases and 8 bases, in that order; junction bases with no gene match: 7. CDR3 size: 15 residues. CDR1 is MNHEY and CDR2 is SMNVEV in the germline V gene (reference sequence). The CDR3 DNA follows: TGTGCCAGCAGTTTTTTGACAGGGGGCAGGGACATTCAGTACTTC. Translated: CASSFLTGGRDIQYF.

This chain links TRBV12-5 with TRBJ1-3; TRBD1 is a possible D gene (5 bases). CDR1 and CDR2 (germline): LGHNT, FRNRAP. V dropped 3 bases and J dropped 1 base, with 7 bases sitting between them. The CDR3 spans 14 residues. The CDR3 region is CASGLGTSGNTIYF. The CDR3 DNA follows: TGTGCTAGTGGTTTAGGGACTTCTGGAAACACCATATATTTT.

This clone was detected only once. The chain uses TRBV7-2 and TRBJ2-1; 9 positions match TRBD2. Germline CDR1 and CDR2: SGHTA and FQGNSA. The CDR3 loop spans 16 amino acids. The V and J ends lost 5 bases and 7 bases, in that order; junction bases with no gene match: 12. The CDR3 DNA follows: TGTGCCAGCAGCCTGATCTTAGCGGGAGTGGGAAATGAGCAGTTCTTC. This sequence encodes CASSLILAGVGNEQFF.

The chain has TRBV5-1 and TRBJ1-1; 7 bases fit TRBD1. Losses at the gene ends were 0 bases for V and 4 bases for J; bases not matched to a gene: 6. The germline V gene has CDR1 SGHRS and CDR2 YFSETQ. There are 15 residues in the CDR3. For the CDR3, the DNA is TGCGCCAGCAGCTTGGACAGACAGGGTTTCACTGAAGCTTTCTTT. It specifies CASSLDRQGFTEAFF.

The chain links TRBV7-8 to TRBJ2-7; 10 nucleotides agree with TRBD1. V trimming: 4 bases; J trimming: 5 bases; junction bases outside the gene matches: 8. The CDR3 is 15 residues long. CDR1 and CDR2 from the germline V gene are SGHVS and FQNEAQ. The CDR3 nucleotides are TGTGCCAGCAGCTCGGGACAGGGGTTTTCCCACGAGCAGTACTTC. Encoded protein: CASSSGQGFSHEQYF.

The gene calls are TRBV5-4 and TRBJ2-2; 10 bases map to TRBD2. Losses at the gene ends were 4 bases for V and 0 bases for J; bases not matched to a gene: 3. The CDR3 consists of 16 residues. Germline V gene lookup returns CDR1 SGHNT and CDR2 YYREEE (reference sequence). The DNA for the CDR3 is TGTGCCAGCAGCAAAACTAGCGGGGCGAACACCGGGGAGCTGTTTTTT. It specifies CASSKTSGANTGELFF. The full variable domain, completed using reference TRBV5-4 and TRBJ2-2, is ETGVTQSPTHLIKTRGQQVTLRCSSQSGHNTVSWYQQALGQGPQFIFQYYREEENGRGNFPPRFSGLQFPNYSSELNVNALELDDSALYLCASSKTSGANTGELFFGEGSRLTVL.

The chain recombines TRBV5-6 with TRBJ1-4, with D hard to call. Germline V gene lookup returns CDR1 SGHDT and CDR2 YYEEEE. The CDR3 runs 13 residues. V lost 6 bases and J 7 bases, leaving 13 bases between the germline ends. The CDR3 DNA follows: TGTGCCAGCATGGAGGGATTGGGTGAAAAACTGTTTTTT. The encoded protein is CASMEGLGEKLFF.

The chain employs TRBV29-1 and TRBJ2-1; 9 nucleotides line up with TRBD1. V shed 7 bases and J 9 bases; nucleotides not matched to a gene: 13. Per germline, CDR1 SQVTM and CDR2 ANQGSEA. CDR3 size: 14 residues. The CDR3 region has the DNA TGCAGCGGCCGGGACAGGGAATATCACACTGAGCAGTTCTTC. It encodes CSGRDREYHTEQFF.

This clone came up a few times. This chain links TRBV10-3 with TRBJ1-5; 7 bases match TRBD1. The V gene's germline CDR1 is ENHRY and CDR2 SYGVKD. Trimming at V came to 3 bases and at J to 7 bases, leaving 12 bases not matched to a gene. The CDR3 is made up of 16 amino acids. CDR3 sequence: CAISDSFRQGQQPQHF. The CDR3 nucleotides are TGTGCCATCAGTGACAGCTTCCGACAGGGTCAACAGCCCCAGCATTTT.

This clone turned up a few times. The V and J genes are TRBV7-6 and TRBJ1-2; a possible D gene is TRBD1 (6 bases). CDR3 size: 15 residues. The V gene's germline CDR1 is SGHVS and CDR2 FNYEAQ. V gave up 1 base and J gave up 7 bases, with 16 bases separating them. CDR3 region: CASSLDVWDTTGYTF. Here the CDR3 DNA reads TGTGCCAGCAGCTTAGACGTTTGGGACACGACTGGCTACACCTTC.

The rearrangement links TRBV27 to TRBJ2-7; D unclear. The ends were cut back, 6 bases at V and 4 bases at J, with 7 bases in the middle. CDR3 size: 11 residues. In germline, CDR1 is MNHEY, CDR2 SMNVEV (reference sequence). The CDR3 region is CASRSFYEQYF. The CDR3 nucleotides are TGTGCCAGCAGATCTTTTTACGAGCAGTACTTC.

This clone was counted a few times. The V call is TRBV28, the J call TRBJ2-5; 10 bases line up with TRBD2. The germline V gene encodes CDR1 MDHEN and CDR2 SYDVKM. The CDR3 is 15 amino acids. With 8 bases clipped from V and 4 bases from J, the junction kept 10 bases outside the gene matches. The CDR3 nucleotides are TGTGCCAGCCGTGGTTCTAGCGGGAGTGGAGAGACCCAGTACTTC. Translating it yields CASRGSSGSGETQYF.

The V gene is TRBV24-1, the J gene TRBJ2-7; D is possibly TRBD1 (5 bases). V lost 3 bases, J lost 6 bases, and 11 bases lay in between. CDR3 size: 13 residues. From germline, CDR1 is KGHDR and CDR2 SFDVKD. Written as DNA, the CDR3 is TGTGCCACCAGTGATCACAGGTCCGCCGAGCAGTACTTC. It codes for CATSDHRSAEQYF.

V is TRBV28 and J is TRBJ1-1, with 8 nucleotides matching TRBD1. V shed 10 bases and J 5 bases; nucleotides not matched to a gene: 9. This CDR3 has 13 amino acids. Germline values: CDR1 MDHEN, CDR2 SYDVKM. CDR3 sequence: CATWTGRRTEAFF. Here the CDR3 DNA reads TGTGCCACGTGGACAGGGAGGAGAACTGAAGCTTTCTTT.

The V and J genes are TRBV9 and TRBJ1-1, with D perhaps TRBD1 (6 bases). The CDR3 is 12 amino acids. V lost 3 bases to trimming and J lost 8 bases, with 11 bases between them. The germline V gene has CDR1 SGDLS and CDR2 YYNGEE. The CDR3 spells CASSGTANEAFF. CDR3 DNA: TGTGCCAGCAGCGGGACAGCGAACGAAGCTTTCTTT.

V usage is TRBV29-1 and J usage is TRBJ2-7; TRBD2 matches 14 bases. This CDR3 spans 17 amino acids. V trimming: 2 bases; J trimming: 4 bases; junction bases outside the gene matches: 10. Germline assignment: CDR1 SQVTM and CDR2 ANQGSEA. The CDR3 spells CSVERQGTSGGLYEQYF. The CDR3 coding sequence is TGCAGCGTTGAAAGGCAGGGGACTAGCGGGGGACTTTACGAGCAGTACTTC.

In its sample, this clone was seen once. The chain is built from TRBV28 and TRBJ1-1; 11 nucleotides line up with TRBD1. The CDR3 sequence is 16 residues long. V gave up 3 bases and J gave up 6 bases; unmatched junction bases: 9. Germline-derived CDR1 and CDR2 are MDHEN and SYDVKM. The CDR3 DNA sequence: TGTGCCAGCAGTTTCGGGGACAGGGGGGGTAGGGCTGAAGCTTTCTTT. This encodes CASSFGDRGGRAEAFF.